A selection of T cell receptor beta chains follows, all from one sample in a study of vaccination effects on CD4 cells after COVID-19. Profiled with immunoSEQ multiplex PCR; TCRdb holds only in-frame clones, not every one. The sample yields under 25,000 clones, around 79% seen once. For these receptors, no antigen is known. The sequencing here drew on CD4+ T cells from PBMCs cultured with HCoV-NL63 spike peptides, taken before COVID-19 vaccination. These receptors all stem from a human donor who received a COVID-19 vaccine. The CDR3 runs from the conserved cysteine through the conserved F or W. The D gene is left open where the match is weak. Clone size is given for some rows only: seen once, a few or many times, or a class if the clone is expanded.

V: TRBV12-3/TRBV12-4
J: TRBJ1-2
size: few
D: TRBD1
CDR3: CASSPGTAYTF
DNA: TGTGCCAGCAGTCCTGGGACAGCCTACACCTTC

V: TRBV4-3
J: TRBJ2-5
size: NA
D: NA
CDR3: CASSQGRWETQYF
DNA: TGCGCCAGCAGCCAAGGGAGATGGGAGACCCAGTACTTC

V: TRBV4-1
J: TRBJ2-3
size: NA
D: TRBD2
CDR3: CASSQFVAGGRTDTQYF
DNA: TGCGCCAGCAGTCAATTTGTAGCGGGAGGAAGGACAGATACGCAGTATTTT

V: TRBV4-3
J: TRBJ1-1
size: once
D: TRBD1
CDR3: CASSLRQGDEAFF
DNA: TGCGCCAGCAGCCTCCGACAGGGGGATGAAGCTTTCTTT

V: TRBV12-3/TRBV12-4
J: TRBJ1-1
size: NA
D: NA
CDR3: CASSLSGDSEAFF
DNA: TGTGCCAGCAGCCTCAGTGGGGACTCTGAAGCTTTCTTT

V: TRBV5-1
J: TRBJ2-7
size: once
D: NA
CDR3: CASSSNSGTASYEQYF
DNA: TGCGCCAGCAGCTCGAACTCCGGGACTGCCTCCTACGAGCAGTACTTC

V: TRBV7-9
J: TRBJ2-6
size: few
D: NA
CDR3: CASSLASQSGANVLTF
DNA: TGTGCCAGCAGCTTAGCGAGCCAGTCTGGGGCCAACGTCCTGACTTTC

V: TRBV3-1/TRBV3-2
J: TRBJ2-7
size: NA
D: TRBD2
CDR3: CASSPTGTSGYEQYF
DNA: TGTGCCAGCAGCCCAACCGGGACTAGCGGATACGAGCAGTACTTC

V: TRBV5-6
J: TRBJ1-5
size: NA
D: NA
CDR3: CASSYRLLNQPQHF
DNA: TGTGCCAGCTCGTACCGACTGCTGAATCAGCCCCAGCATTTT

V: TRBV21-1
J: TRBJ1-5
size: NA
D: NA
CDR3: CASNTYSRTGLNQPQHF
DNA: TGTGCCAGCAATACCTATAGTAGGACAGGGCTCAATCAGCCCCAGCATTTT

V: TRBV7-9
J: TRBJ1-1
size: NA
D: NA
CDR3: CASSLDLNTEAFF
DNA: TGTGCCAGCAGCTTAGATCTGAACACTGAAGCTTTCTTT

V: TRBV5-4
J: TRBJ2-2
size: NA
D: TRBD1
CDR3: CASSLGQGASTGELFF
DNA: TGTGCCAGCAGCTTGGGGCAGGGGGCTAGCACCGGGGAGCTGTTTTTT

V: TRBV9
J: TRBJ2-5
size: NA
D: NA
CDR3: CASSLDSGRGETQYF
DNA: TGTGCCAGCAGCCTAGACTCTGGCAGAGGAGAGACCCAGTACTTC

V: TRBV5-6
J: TRBJ2-2
size: NA
D: TRBD1
CDR3: CASTEQGAWTGELFF
DNA: TGTGCCAGCACCGAACAGGGGGCATGGACCGGGGAGCTGTTTTTT

V: TRBV4-2
J: TRBJ1-3
size: few
D: TRBD1
CDR3: CASSPGGRGRSGNTIYF
DNA: TGTGCCAGCAGCCCTGGGGGCAGGGGGCGGTCTGGAAACACCATATATTTT

V: TRBV13
J: TRBJ1-2
size: NA
D: NA
CDR3: CASSTDLTYGYTF
DNA: TGTGCCAGCAGCACCGACTTAACCTATGGCTACACCTTC

V: TRBV5-1
J: TRBJ1-2
size: NA
D: TRBD1
CDR3: CASSADRASGYTF
DNA: TGCGCCAGCAGCGCGGACAGGGCCAGTGGCTACACCTTC

V: TRBV30
J: TRBJ1-5
size: NA
D: TRBD1
CDR3: CAWSDRGEVGQPQHF
DNA: TGTGCCTGGAGTGACAGGGGAGAGGTCGGTCAGCCCCAGCATTTT

V: TRBV6-4
J: TRBJ1-1
size: NA
D: NA
CDR3: CASSDGGGEAFF
DNA: TGTGCCAGCAGTGACGGGGGAGGCGAAGCTTTCTTT

V: TRBV7-9
J: TRBJ2-7
size: NA
D: TRBD2
CDR3: CASSLLTSGRTYEQYF
DNA: TGTGCCAGCAGCTTACTGACTAGCGGGAGGACCTACGAGCAGTACTTC

V: TRBV7-3
J: TRBJ2-5
size: once
D: TRBD2
CDR3: CASSLVAGGKETQYF
DNA: TGTGCCAGCAGCTTAGTAGCGGGGGGCAAAGAGACCCAGTACTTC

V: TRBV11-1
J: TRBJ2-7
size: NA
D: TRBD2
CDR3: CASSLGRASYEQYF
DNA: TGTGCCAGCAGCTTGGGGAGGGCATCCTACGAGCAGTACTTC

V: TRBV7-9
J: TRBJ2-2
size: NA
D: TRBD2
CDR3: CASSRAGGASRNTGELFF
DNA: TGTGCCAGCAGCCGAGCCGGGGGGGCCTCACGGAACACCGGGGAGCTGTTTTTT

V: TRBV2
J: TRBJ1-4
size: NA
D: TRBD1
CDR3: CASSPGQVNEKLFF
DNA: TGTGCCAGCAGTCCGGGACAGGTTAATGAAAAACTGTTTTTT

V: TRBV6-2/TRBV6-3
J: TRBJ2-3
size: NA
D: NA
CDR3: CASSYSPSGYTDTQYF
DNA: TGTGCCAGCAGTTACTCGCCAAGCGGTTACACAGATACGCAGTATTTT

V: TRBV5-1
J: TRBJ2-6
size: NA
D: TRBD1
CDR3: CASSGSGTGGSGANVLTF
DNA: TGCGCCAGCAGCGGATCCGGGACAGGGGGCTCTGGGGCCAACGTCCTGACTTTC

V: TRBV7-9
J: TRBJ1-6
size: NA
D: TRBD1
CDR3: CASSLEGTVNSPLHF
DNA: TGTGCCAGCAGCTTAGAGGGGACAGTTAATTCACCCCTCCACTTT

V: TRBV6-5
J: TRBJ2-5
size: large
D: TRBD2
CDR3: CASSRLAGGQETQYF
DNA: TGTGCCAGCAGTCGACTAGCGGGGGGACAAGAGACCCAGTACTTC

V: TRBV11-2
J: TRBJ1-6
size: NA
D: NA
CDR3: CASSLDPGANSPLHF
DNA: TGTGCCAGCAGCTTAGATCCCGGGGCAAATTCACCCCTCCACTTT

V: TRBV7-9
J: TRBJ1-2
size: NA
D: NA
CDR3: CASSLGFGGPTYGYTF
DNA: TGTGCCAGCAGCTTAGGTTTCGGGGGGCCAACTTATGGCTACACCTTC

V: TRBV6-2/TRBV6-3
J: TRBJ2-7
size: few
D: TRBD1
CDR3: CASSYPRDRGIGEQYF
DNA: TGTGCCAGCAGTTACCCCCGGGACAGGGGGATCGGCGAGCAGTACTTC

V: TRBV9
J: TRBJ1-6
size: few
D: NA
CDR3: CASSVLDKDSPLHF
DNA: TGTGCCAGCAGCGTCCTGGACAAAGATTCACCCCTCCACTTT

V: TRBV7-2
J: TRBJ2-7
size: NA
D: NA
CDR3: CASSLGTFPEQYF
DNA: TGTGCCAGCAGCTTAGGGACTTTCCCCGAGCAGTACTTC

V: TRBV3-1/TRBV3-2
J: TRBJ2-2
size: NA
D: NA
CDR3: CASSQRVSGELFF
DNA: TGTGCCAGCAGCCAAAGGGTATCCGGGGAGCTGTTTTTT

V: TRBV12-3/TRBV12-4
J: TRBJ1-1
size: NA
D: NA
CDR3: CASSLAVNTEAFF
DNA: TGTGCCAGCAGTTTAGCGGTGAACACTGAAGCTTTCTTT

V: TRBV21-1
J: TRBJ1-6
size: few
D: NA
CDR3: CASRGRESSYNSPLHF
DNA: TGTGCCAGCAGGGGACGGGAGAGCTCCTATAATTCACCCCTCCACTTT

V: TRBV6-2/TRBV6-3
J: TRBJ2-7
size: few
D: NA
CDR3: CASSYRSEQYF
DNA: TGTGCCAGCAGTTACAGGAGTGAGCAGTACTTC

V: TRBV2
J: TRBJ2-1
size: NA
D: NA
CDR3: CASSEPRRAGDEQFF
DNA: TGTGCCAGCAGTGAGCCTCGGAGGGCCGGGGATGAGCAGTTCTTC

V: TRBV5-1
J: TRBJ2-5
size: NA
D: TRBD2
CDR3: CASSPTSGKETQYF
DNA: TGCGCCAGCAGCCCCACTAGCGGAAAAGAGACCCAGTACTTC

V: TRBV10-3
J: TRBJ1-1
size: NA
D: TRBD1
CDR3: CAISETGVSFGAFF
DNA: TGTGCCATCAGTGAAACAGGGGTAAGCTTTGGAGCTTTCTTT

V: TRBV9
J: TRBJ2-5
size: NA
D: TRBD1
CDR3: CASSVGTGGVETQYF
DNA: TGTGCCAGCAGCGTCGGGACAGGGGGCGTGGAGACCCAGTACTTC

V: TRBV18
J: TRBJ2-7
size: NA
D: TRBD1
CDR3: CASSPGQGAQGGLIQYF
DNA: TGTGCCAGCTCACCTGGACAGGGGGCGCAGGGTGGCCTTATCCAGTACTTC

V: TRBV19
J: TRBJ2-2
size: few
D: NA
CDR3: CASRHLSREAGELFF
DNA: TGTGCCAGTAGGCACCTCTCCAGGGAAGCCGGGGAGCTGTTTTTT

V: TRBV6-5
J: TRBJ1-1
size: NA
D: NA
CDR3: CASIRRDTEAFF
DNA: TGTGCCAGCATCAGGCGGGACACTGAAGCTTTCTTT

V: TRBV11-2
J: TRBJ1-4
size: NA
D: NA
CDR3: CASSLARGEKLFF
DNA: TGTGCCAGCAGCTTAGCAAGGGGCGAAAAACTGTTTTTT

V: TRBV23-1
J: TRBJ1-6
size: NA
D: TRBD1
CDR3: CASSHPSTGSKPPGAPLHF
DNA: TGCGCCAGCAGTCATCCTTCGACAGGGAGTAAACCCCCAGGGGCACCCCTCCACTTT

V: TRBV18
J: TRBJ1-1
size: NA
D: NA
CDR3: CASSPGAVTGAEAFF
DNA: TGTGCCAGCTCACCAGGTGCCGTAACGGGAGCTGAAGCTTTCTTT

V: TRBV6-5
J: TRBJ2-7
size: NA
D: NA
CDR3: CASTQGVGSYEQYF
DNA: TGTGCCAGCACCCAGGGAGTAGGCTCCTACGAGCAGTACTTC

V: TRBV3-1/TRBV3-2
J: TRBJ1-2
size: NA
D: NA
CDR3: CASTGVYVYTF
DNA: TGTGCCAGCACAGGAGTCTATGTCTACACCTTC

V: TRBV7-9
J: TRBJ1-5
size: NA
D: NA
CDR3: CASSLGRNQPQHF
DNA: TGTGCCAGCAGCTTAGGACGAAATCAGCCCCAGCATTTT

V: TRBV6-5
J: TRBJ1-3
size: NA
D: NA
CDR3: CASSYEMGIGGNTIYF
DNA: TGTGCCAGCAGTTACGAAATGGGGATTGGGGGAAACACCATATATTTT

V: TRBV7-7
J: TRBJ2-1
size: NA
D: NA
CDR3: CASSPDSNSYNEQFF
DNA: TGTGCTAGCAGCCCGGACTCAAACTCCTACAATGAGCAGTTCTTC

V: TRBV4-3
J: TRBJ1-4
size: few
D: NA
CDR3: CASSQRGNEKLFF
DNA: TGCGCCAGCAGCCAGCGGGGGAATGAAAAACTGTTTTTT

V: TRBV25-1
J: TRBJ1-4
size: NA
D: NA
CDR3: CASSETTVTNEKLFF
DNA: TGTGCCAGCAGTGAAACGACAGTAACTAATGAAAAACTGTTTTTT

V: TRBV19
J: TRBJ1-6
size: NA
D: TRBD1
CDR3: CARRRGRNNSPLHF
DNA: TGTGCCAGACGCAGGGGGCGGAATAATTCACCCCTCCACTTT

V: TRBV7-9
J: TRBJ2-7
size: NA
D: NA
CDR3: CASSSRQGGHEQYF
DNA: TGTGCCAGCAGCTCGAGACAGGGAGGCCACGAGCAGTACTTC

V: TRBV18
J: TRBJ2-3
size: NA
D: NA
CDR3: CASSPPSTDTQYF
DNA: TGTGCCAGCTCACCCCCTAGCACAGATACGCAGTATTTT

V: TRBV5-4
J: TRBJ2-3
size: NA
D: TRBD2
CDR3: CASSSFKRGETDTQYF
DNA: TGTGCCAGCAGCTCATTTAAGCGGGGAGAAACAGATACGCAGTATTTT

V: TRBV11-2
J: TRBJ2-1
size: NA
D: NA
CDR3: CASSFARASLEQFF
DNA: TGTGCCAGCAGCTTCGCCCGGGCCTCGCTGGAGCAGTTCTTC

V: TRBV29-1
J: TRBJ2-5
size: NA
D: TRBD2
CDR3: CSTSGGALETQYF
DNA: TGCAGCACCAGCGGGGGGGCACTAGAGACCCAGTACTTC